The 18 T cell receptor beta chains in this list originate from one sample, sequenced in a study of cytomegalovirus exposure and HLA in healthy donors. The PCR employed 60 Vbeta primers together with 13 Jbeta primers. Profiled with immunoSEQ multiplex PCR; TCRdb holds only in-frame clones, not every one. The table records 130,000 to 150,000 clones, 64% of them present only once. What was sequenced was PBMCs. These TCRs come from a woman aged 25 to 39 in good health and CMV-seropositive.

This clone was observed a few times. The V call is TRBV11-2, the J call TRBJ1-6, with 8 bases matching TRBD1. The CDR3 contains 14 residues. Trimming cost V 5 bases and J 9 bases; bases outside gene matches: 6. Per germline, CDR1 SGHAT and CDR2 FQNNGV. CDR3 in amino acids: CASSLQGVSSPLHF. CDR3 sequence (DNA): TGTGCCAGCAGCCTACAGGGGGTTTCTTCACCCCTCCACTTT.

CDR3 DNA sequence: TGTGCCAGCAGTGCCTATCTTCATCAGCCCCAGCATTTT. Translated: CASSAYLHQPQHF. The chain is built from TRBV6-6 and TRBJ1-5; no clear D gene. Germline-derived CDR1 and CDR2 are MNHNY and SVGAGI (reference sequence). V was shortened by 5 bases and J by 5 bases, with 10 bases between the two germline ends. This CDR3 region has 13 residues.

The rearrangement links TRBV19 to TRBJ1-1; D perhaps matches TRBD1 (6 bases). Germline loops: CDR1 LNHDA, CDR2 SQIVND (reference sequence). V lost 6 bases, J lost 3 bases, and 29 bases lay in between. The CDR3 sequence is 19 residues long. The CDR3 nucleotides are TGTGCCAGTAGATCTCACGTACAGGGATTCTTGTTTGCGGACACTGAAGCTTTCTTT. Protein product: CASRSHVQGFLFADTEAFF.

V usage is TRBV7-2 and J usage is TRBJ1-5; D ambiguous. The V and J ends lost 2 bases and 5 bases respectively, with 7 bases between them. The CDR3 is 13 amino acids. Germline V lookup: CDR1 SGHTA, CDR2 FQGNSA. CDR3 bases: TGTGCCAGCAGCTTAAATCGTGATCAGCCCCAGCATTTT. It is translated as CASSLNRDQPQHF.

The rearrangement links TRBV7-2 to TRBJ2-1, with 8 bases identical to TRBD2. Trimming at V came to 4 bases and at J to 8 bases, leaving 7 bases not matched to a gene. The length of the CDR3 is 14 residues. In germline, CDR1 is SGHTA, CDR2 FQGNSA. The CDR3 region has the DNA TGTGCCAGCAGCTCTAGCGGGCCTATGGATGAGCAGTTCTTC. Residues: CASSSSGPMDEQFF.

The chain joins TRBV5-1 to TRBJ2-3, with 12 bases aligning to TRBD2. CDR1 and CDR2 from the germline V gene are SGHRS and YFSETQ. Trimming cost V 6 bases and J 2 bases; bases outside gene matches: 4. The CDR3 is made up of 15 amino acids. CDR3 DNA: TGCGCCAGCATCGGGACTAGCGGGTACACAGATACGCAGTATTTT. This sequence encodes CASIGTSGYTDTQYF.

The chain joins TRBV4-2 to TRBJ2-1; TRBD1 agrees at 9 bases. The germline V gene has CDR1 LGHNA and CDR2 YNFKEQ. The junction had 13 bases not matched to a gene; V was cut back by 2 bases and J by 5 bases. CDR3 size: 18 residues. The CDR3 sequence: CASSQTQGARTGNNEQFF. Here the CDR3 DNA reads TGTGCCAGCAGCCAAACACAGGGGGCGCGTACAGGAAACAATGAGCAGTTCTTC.

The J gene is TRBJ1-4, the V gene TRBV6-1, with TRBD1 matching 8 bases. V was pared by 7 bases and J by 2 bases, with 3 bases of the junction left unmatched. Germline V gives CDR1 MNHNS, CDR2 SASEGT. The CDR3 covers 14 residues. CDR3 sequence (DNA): TGTGCCAGCATACAGGGGGGGACTAATGAAAAACTGTTTTTT. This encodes CASIQGGTNEKLFF.

CDR3 amino acids: CSALGGDGGELFF. For the CDR3, the DNA is TGCAGCGCCCTCGGGGGAGATGGCGGGGAGCTGTTTTTT. This rearrangement joins TRBV29-1 to TRBJ2-2; possible D gene TRBD2, 6 bases. There are 13 residues in the CDR3. Between the trimmed V and J ends, which lost 7 bases and 7 bases, there was a span of 16 bases. Per germline, CDR1 SQVTM and CDR2 ANQGSEA.

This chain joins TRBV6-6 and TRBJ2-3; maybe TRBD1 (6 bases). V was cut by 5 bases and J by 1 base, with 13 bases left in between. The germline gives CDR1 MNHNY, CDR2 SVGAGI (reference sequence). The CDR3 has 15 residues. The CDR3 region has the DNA TGTGCCAGCAGTACCCGGGCAGGGGGCACAGATACGCAGTATTTT. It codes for CASSTRAGGTDTQYF.

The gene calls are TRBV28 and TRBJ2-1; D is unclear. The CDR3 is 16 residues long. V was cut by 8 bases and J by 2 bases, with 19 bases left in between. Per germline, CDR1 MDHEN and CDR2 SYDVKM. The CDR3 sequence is CASYSTGSYPYNEQFF. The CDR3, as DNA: TGTGCCAGCTATTCTACCGGTTCTTATCCCTACAATGAGCAGTTCTTC.

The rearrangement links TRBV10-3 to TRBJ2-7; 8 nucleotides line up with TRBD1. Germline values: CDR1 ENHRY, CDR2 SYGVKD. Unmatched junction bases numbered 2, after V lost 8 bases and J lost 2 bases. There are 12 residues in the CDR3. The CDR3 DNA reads TGTGCCATCGGGGGACAGGCCTACGAGCAGTACTTC. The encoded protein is CAIGGQAYEQYF.

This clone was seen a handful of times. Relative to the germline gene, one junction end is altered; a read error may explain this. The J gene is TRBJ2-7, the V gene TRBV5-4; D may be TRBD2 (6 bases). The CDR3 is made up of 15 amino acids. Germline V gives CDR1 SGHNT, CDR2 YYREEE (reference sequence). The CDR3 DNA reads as TGTGCCAGCAGCTTGGGCATCGGGAGTGGCTACGGGCAGTACTTC. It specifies CASSLGIGSGYGQYF.

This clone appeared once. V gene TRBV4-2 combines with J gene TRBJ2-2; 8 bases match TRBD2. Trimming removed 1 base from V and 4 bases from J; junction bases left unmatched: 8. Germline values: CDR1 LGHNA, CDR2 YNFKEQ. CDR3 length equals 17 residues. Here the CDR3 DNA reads TGTGCCAGCAGCCAAGGAGAAGCGGGGGACGGCACCGGGGAGCTGTTTTTT. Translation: CASSQGEAGDGTGELFF.

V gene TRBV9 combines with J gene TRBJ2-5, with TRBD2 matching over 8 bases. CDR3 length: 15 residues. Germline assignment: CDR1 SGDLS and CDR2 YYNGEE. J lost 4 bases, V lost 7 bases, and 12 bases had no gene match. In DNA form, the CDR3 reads TGTGCCAGCTCTCCCGGCGGGGGGACGTCAGAGACCCAGTACTTC. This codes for CASSPGGGTSETQYF.

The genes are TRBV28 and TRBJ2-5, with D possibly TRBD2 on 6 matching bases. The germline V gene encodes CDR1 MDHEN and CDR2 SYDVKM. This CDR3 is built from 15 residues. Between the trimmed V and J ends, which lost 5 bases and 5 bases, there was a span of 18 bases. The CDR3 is CASSQGLATRETQYF. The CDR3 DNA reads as TGTGCCAGCAGTCAGGGACTTGCCACCCGGGAGACCCAGTACTTC.

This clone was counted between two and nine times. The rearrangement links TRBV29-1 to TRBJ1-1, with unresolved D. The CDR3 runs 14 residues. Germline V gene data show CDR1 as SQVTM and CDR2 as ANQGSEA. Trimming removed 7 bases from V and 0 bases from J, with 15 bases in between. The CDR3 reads CSASFTSMNTEAFF. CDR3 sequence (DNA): TGCAGCGCCTCGTTTACGAGTATGAACACTGAAGCTTTCTTT.

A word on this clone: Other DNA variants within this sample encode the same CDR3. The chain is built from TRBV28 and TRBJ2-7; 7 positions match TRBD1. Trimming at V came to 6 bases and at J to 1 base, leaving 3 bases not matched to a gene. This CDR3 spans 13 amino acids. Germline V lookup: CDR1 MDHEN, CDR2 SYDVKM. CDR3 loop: CASSPGQSYEQYF. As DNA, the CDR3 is TGTGCCAGCAGCCCGGGACAGTCCTACGAGCAGTACTTC.